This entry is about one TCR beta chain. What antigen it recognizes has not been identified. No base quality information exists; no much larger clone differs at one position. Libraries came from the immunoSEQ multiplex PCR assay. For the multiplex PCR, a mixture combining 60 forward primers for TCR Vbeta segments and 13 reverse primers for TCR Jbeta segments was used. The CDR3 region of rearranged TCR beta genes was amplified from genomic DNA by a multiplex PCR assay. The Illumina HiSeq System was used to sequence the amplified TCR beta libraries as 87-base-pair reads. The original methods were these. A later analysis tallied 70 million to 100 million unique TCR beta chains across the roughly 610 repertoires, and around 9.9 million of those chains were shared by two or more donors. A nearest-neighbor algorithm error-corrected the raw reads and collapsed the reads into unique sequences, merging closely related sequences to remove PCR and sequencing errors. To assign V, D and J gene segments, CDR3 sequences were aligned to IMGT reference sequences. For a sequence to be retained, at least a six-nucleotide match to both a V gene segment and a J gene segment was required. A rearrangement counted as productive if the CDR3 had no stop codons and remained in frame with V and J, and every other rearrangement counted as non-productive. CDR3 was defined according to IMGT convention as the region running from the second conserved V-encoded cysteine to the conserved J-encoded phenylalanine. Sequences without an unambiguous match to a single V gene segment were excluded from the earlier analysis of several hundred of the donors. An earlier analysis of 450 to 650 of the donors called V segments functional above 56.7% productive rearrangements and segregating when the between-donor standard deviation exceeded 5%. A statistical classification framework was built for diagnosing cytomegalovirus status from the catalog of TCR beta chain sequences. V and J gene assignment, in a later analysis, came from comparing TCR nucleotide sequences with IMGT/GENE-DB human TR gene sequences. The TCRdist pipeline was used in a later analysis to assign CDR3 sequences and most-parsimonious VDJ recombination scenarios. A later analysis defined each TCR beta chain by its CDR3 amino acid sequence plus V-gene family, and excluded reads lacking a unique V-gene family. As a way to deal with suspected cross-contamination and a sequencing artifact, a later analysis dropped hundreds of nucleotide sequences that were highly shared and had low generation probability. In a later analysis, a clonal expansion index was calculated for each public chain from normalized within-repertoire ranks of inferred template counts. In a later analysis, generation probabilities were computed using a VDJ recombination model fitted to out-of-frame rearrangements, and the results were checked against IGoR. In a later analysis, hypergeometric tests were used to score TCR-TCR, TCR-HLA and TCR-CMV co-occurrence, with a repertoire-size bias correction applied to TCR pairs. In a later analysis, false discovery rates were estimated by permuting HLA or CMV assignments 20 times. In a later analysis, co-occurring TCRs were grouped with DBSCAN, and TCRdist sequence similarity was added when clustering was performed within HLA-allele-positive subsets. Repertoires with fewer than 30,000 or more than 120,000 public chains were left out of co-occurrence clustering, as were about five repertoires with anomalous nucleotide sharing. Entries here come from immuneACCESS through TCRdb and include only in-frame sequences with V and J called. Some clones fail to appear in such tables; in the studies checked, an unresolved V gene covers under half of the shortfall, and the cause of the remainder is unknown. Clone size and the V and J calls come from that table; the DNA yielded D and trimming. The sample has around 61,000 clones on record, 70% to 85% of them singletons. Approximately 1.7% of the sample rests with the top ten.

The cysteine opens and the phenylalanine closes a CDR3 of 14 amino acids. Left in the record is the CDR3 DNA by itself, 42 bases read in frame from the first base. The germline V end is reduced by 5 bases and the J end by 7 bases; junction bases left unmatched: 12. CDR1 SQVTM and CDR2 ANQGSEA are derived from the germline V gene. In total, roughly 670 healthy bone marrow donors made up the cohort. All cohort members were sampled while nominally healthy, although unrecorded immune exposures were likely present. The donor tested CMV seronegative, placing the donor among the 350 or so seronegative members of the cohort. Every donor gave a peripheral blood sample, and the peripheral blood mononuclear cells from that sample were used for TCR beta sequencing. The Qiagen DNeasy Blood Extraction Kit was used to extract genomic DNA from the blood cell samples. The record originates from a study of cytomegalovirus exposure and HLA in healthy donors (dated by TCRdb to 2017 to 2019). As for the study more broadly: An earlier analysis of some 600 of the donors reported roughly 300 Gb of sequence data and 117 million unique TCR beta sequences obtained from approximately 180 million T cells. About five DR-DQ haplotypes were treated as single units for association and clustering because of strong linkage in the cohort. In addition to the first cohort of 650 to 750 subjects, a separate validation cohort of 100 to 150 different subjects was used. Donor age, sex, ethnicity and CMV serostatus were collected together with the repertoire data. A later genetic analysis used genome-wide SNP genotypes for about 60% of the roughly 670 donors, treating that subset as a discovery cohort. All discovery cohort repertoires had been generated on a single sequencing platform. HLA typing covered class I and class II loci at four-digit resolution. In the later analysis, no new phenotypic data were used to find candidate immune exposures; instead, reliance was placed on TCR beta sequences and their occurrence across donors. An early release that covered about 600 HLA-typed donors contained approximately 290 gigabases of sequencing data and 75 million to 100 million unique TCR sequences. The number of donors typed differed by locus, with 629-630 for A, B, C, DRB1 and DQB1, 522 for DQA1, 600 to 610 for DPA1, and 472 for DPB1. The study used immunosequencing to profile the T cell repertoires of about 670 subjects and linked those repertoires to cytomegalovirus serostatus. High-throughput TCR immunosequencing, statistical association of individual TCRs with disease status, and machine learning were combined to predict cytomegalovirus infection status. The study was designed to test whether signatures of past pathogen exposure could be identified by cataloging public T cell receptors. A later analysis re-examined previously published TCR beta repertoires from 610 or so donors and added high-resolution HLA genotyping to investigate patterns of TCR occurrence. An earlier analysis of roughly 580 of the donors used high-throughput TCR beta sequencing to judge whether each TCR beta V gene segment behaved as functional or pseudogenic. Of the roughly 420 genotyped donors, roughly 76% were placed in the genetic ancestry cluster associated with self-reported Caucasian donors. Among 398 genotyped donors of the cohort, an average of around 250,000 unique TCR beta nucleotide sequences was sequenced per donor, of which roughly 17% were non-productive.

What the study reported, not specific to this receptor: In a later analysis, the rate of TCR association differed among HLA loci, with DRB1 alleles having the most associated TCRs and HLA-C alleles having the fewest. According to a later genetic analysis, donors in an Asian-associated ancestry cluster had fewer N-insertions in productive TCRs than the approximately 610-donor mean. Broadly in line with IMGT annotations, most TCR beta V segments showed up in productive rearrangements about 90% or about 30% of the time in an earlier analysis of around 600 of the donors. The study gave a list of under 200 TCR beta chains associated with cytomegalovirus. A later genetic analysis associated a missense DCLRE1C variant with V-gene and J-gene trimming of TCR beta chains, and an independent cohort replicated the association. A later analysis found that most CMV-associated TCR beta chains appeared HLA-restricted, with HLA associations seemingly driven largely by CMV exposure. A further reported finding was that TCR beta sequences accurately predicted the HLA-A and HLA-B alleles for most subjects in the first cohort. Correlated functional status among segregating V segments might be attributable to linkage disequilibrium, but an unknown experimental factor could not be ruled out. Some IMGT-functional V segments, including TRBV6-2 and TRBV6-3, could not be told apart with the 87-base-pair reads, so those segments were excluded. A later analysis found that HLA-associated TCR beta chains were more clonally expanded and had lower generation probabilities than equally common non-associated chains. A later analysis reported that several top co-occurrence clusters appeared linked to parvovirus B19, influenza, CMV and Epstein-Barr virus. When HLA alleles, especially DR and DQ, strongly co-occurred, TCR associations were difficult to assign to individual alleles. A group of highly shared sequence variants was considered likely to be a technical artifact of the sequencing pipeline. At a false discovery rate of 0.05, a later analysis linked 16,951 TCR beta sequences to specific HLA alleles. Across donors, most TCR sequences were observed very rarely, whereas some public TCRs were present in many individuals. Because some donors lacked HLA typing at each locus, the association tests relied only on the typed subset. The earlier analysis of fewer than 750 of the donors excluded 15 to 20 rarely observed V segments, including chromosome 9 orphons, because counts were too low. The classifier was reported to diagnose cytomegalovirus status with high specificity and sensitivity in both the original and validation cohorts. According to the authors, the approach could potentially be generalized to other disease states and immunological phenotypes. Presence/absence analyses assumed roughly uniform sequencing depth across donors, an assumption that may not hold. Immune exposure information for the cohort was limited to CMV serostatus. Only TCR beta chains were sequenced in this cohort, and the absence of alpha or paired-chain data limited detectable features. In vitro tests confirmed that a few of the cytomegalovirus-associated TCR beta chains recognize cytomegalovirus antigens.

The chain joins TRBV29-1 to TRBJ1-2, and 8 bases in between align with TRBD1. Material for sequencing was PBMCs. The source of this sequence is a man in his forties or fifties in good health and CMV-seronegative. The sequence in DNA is TGCAGCGTTTTCTCGGGACAGGCGATGGGTGGCTACACCTTC. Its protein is CSVFSGQAMGGYTF.